A selection of T cell receptor beta chains follows, all from one sample in a study of beta chain features in type 1 diabetes. Generated by immunoSEQ multiplex PCR, the TCRdb table keeps only in-frame clones and is missing some. The sample contains under 800,000 clones, around 15% of which appear only once. Input material: naive CD4+ T cells from blood. Receptors originate from a man aged 18 to 29 in good health. Both conserved end residues are part of each CDR3. Each record gives: J gene, D gene, clone size, CDR3 length, V gene, CDR3 protein, CDR3 DNA. A D gene is named only where the DNA matches it firmly. Clone size, where shown, is once, few, many, or a class for clones that have expanded.

>TRBJ2-1|TRBD2|few|18|TRBV4-1
CASSRFLAGGNSYNEQFF
TGCGCCAGCAGCCGTTTCTTAGCGGGGGGTAACTCCTACAATGAGCAGTTCTTC
>TRBJ2-1|.|few|14|TRBV7-3
CASSPNRDYNEQFF
TGTGCCAGCAGCCCCAACCGCGACTACAATGAGCAGTTCTTC
>TRBJ2-2|TRBD2|few|15|TRBV11-2
CASRPTSGRTGELFF
TGTGCCAGCAGGCCCACTAGCGGGCGGACCGGGGAGCTGTTTTTT
>TRBJ2-2|TRBD2|few|17|TRBV11-3
CASSPGLAELNTGELFF
TGTGCCAGCAGCCCCGGACTAGCGGAACTGAACACCGGGGAGCTGTTTTTT
>TRBJ2-7|.|.|13|TRBV7-2
CASSLGRIYEQYF
TGTGCCAGCAGCTTAGGACGGATCTACGAGCAGTACTTC
>TRBJ1-2|.|few|14|TRBV5-1
CASTGQGISYGYTF
TGCGCCAGCACCGGCCAAGGGATATCTTACGGCTACACCTTC
>TRBJ2-1|TRBD2|few|16|TRBV11-2
CASSQGLAGVYNEQFF
TGTGCCAGCAGCCAGGGACTAGCGGGAGTCTACAATGAGCAGTTCTTC
>TRBJ2-7|TRBD1|.|15|TRBV4-3
CASSQTSGTGYEQYF
TGCGCCAGCAGCCAGACGAGTGGGACAGGCTACGAGCAGTACTTC
>TRBJ2-7|TRBD1|.|12|TRBV30
CAWNRGPHEQYF
TGTGCCTGGAACAGGGGTCCCCACGAGCAGTACTTC
>TRBJ2-7|.|few|15|TRBV5-4
CASSLPGAVSYEQYF
TGTGCCAGCAGCTTGCCAGGGGCAGTCTCCTACGAGCAGTACTTC
>TRBJ2-1|.|.|15|TRBV19
CASSIGGLSYNEQFF
TGTGCCAGTAGTATCGGGGGACTCTCCTACAATGAGCAGTTCTTC
>TRBJ2-1|TRBD2|few|16|TRBV6-5
CASSYTFSGRFNEQFF
TGTGCCAGCAGTTACACCTTTAGCGGGAGGTTCAATGAGCAGTTCTTC
>TRBJ2-2|.|.|15|TRBV5-1
CASSLLGKTTGELFF
TGCGCCAGCAGCTTGTTAGGGAAGACCACCGGGGAGCTGTTTTTT
>TRBJ1-5|.|.|12|TRBV30
CAWTTGNQPQHF
TGTGCCTGGACAACAGGTAATCAGCCCCAGCATTTT
>TRBJ2-3|TRBD2|.|15|TRBV4-2
CASRLAGGYTDTQYF
TGTGCCAGCAGACTAGCGGGAGGGTACACAGATACGCAGTATTTT
>TRBJ1-1|.|many|13|TRBV10-3
CAISESGERGAFF
TGTGCCATCAGTGAGTCAGGGGAACGTGGAGCTTTCTTT
>TRBJ2-2|TRBD2|few|16|TRBV5-4
CASSLEPGLASGELFF
TGTGCCAGCAGCTTGGAACCGGGACTAGCGTCCGGGGAGCTGTTTTTT
>TRBJ2-7|TRBD2|few|16|TRBV7-8
CASSFWLAGGAYEQYF
TGTGCCAGCAGCTTCTGGCTAGCGGGGGGAGCCTACGAGCAGTACTTC
>TRBJ2-5|.|few|14|TRBV5-1
CASSPRWPGNTQYF
TGCGCCAGCAGCCCGCGGTGGCCCGGGAATACCCAGTACTTC
>TRBJ1-1|TRBD1|.|18|TRBV4-1
CASSQDGTGGARNTEAFF
TGCGCCAGCAGCCAAGACGGGACAGGGGGAGCTCGTAACACTGAAGCTTTCTTT
>TRBJ2-2|TRBD2|.|17|TRBV4-1
CASSRKGLAPNTGELFF
TGCGCCAGCAGCCGAAAGGGACTAGCGCCAAACACCGGGGAGCTGTTTTTT
>TRBJ2-3|.|few|14|TRBV5-6
CASSPAASTDTQYF
TGTGCCAGCAGCCCGGCGGCCAGCACAGATACGCAGTATTTT
>TRBJ2-7|TRBD1|few|14|TRBV7-3
CASSLRQGAKEQYF
TGTGCCAGCAGCTTAAGACAGGGGGCGAAGGAGCAGTACTTC
>TRBJ1-5|.|.|11|TRBV29-1
CSVGGDQPQHF
TGCAGCGTTGGGGGGGATCAGCCCCAGCATTTT
>TRBJ2-5|.|.|14|TRBV5-1
CASGGGAIQETQYF
TGCGCCAGCGGAGGGGGTGCAATCCAAGAGACCCAGTACTTC
>TRBJ2-2|TRBD1|.|14|TRBV2
CASSGQGHTGELFF
TGTGCCAGCAGCGGACAGGGGCACACCGGGGAGCTGTTTTTT
>TRBJ1-2|.|few|15|TRBV18
CASSPQETVTYGYTF
TGTGCCAGCTCACCACAGGAGACAGTAACCTATGGCTACACCTTC
>TRBJ2-1|TRBD2|.|18|TRBV4-1
CASSQPGLAGPSYNEQFF
TGCGCCAGCAGCCAGCCGGGACTAGCGGGCCCCTCCTACAATGAGCAGTTCTTC
>TRBJ2-7|TRBD2|.|17|TRBV15
CATSRDPASGSFGEQYF
TGTGCCACCAGCAGAGATCCTGCCAGCGGGAGCTTCGGCGAGCAGTACTTC
>TRBJ2-2|TRBD1|few|15|TRBV10-2
CASSSRGQSTGELFF
TGCGCCAGCAGTTCCAGGGGGCAGAGCACCGGGGAGCTGTTTTTT
>TRBJ2-7|.|.|14|TRBV11-1
CASSLAGGSYEQYF
TGTGCCAGCAGCTTAGCGGGGGGCTCCTACGAGCAGTACTTC
>TRBJ2-7|.|many|13|TRBV7-9
CASSPGAGHEQYF
TGTGCCAGCAGCCCCGGGGCCGGCCACGAGCAGTACTTC
>TRBJ2-1|TRBD1|few|16|TRBV6-6
CASSSLPGQGYNEQFF
TGTGCCAGCAGTTCTCTTCCGGGACAGGGCTACAATGAGCAGTTCTTC
>TRBJ2-5|.|.|11|TRBV28
CGIGGGGTQYF
TGTGGTATAGGCGGGGGCGGGACCCAGTACTTC
>TRBJ1-5|.|few|15|TRBV7-6
CASSLWGFSNQPQHF
TGTGCCAGCAGCTTATGGGGGTTCAGCAATCAGCCCCAGCATTTT
>TRBJ2-2|TRBD2|.|19|TRBV7-9
CASSRIHSLAGENTGELFF
TGTGCCAGCAGCCGAATCCATAGCCTAGCGGGGGAAAACACCGGGGAGCTGTTTTTT
>TRBJ1-1|.|.|14|TRBV18
CASSPKAKNTEAFF
TGTGCCAGCTCACCAAAGGCAAAGAACACTGAAGCTTTCTTT
>TRBJ2-7|.|.|14|TRBV7-2
CASSHSGSSYEQYF
TGTGCCAGCAGCCATAGCGGTTCAAGCTACGAGCAGTACTTC
>TRBJ2-7|TRBD1|.|16|TRBV2
CASSERGQGLSYEQYF
TGTGCCAGCAGTGAACGGGGACAGGGACTCTCCTACGAGCAGTACTTC
>TRBJ2-7|.|.|16|TRBV7-9
CASSSRPSPAPYEQYF
TGTGCCAGCAGCTCTAGACCCTCCCCCGCGCCCTACGAGCAGTACTTC
>TRBJ1-2|TRBD1|few|17|TRBV7-9
CASSLATGGSRGYGYTF
TGTGCCAGCAGCTTAGCGACAGGGGGTTCAAGAGGCTATGGCTACACCTTC
>TRBJ2-1|.|few|18|TRBV7-3
CASSLARTVGGSYNEQFF
TGTGCCAGCAGCTTAGCCCGGACAGTCGGAGGGTCCTACAATGAGCAGTTCTTC
>TRBJ1-5|.|.|15|TRBV6-5
CASSYSNRDNQPQHF
TGTGCCAGCAGTTACTCGAACAGGGACAATCAGCCCCAGCATTTT
>TRBJ2-3|.|.|13|TRBV7-3
CASSLAMADTQYF
TGTGCCAGCAGCTTAGCTATGGCAGATACGCAGTATTTT
>TRBJ2-3|.|.|14|TRBV5-1
CASSLETATDTQYF
TGCGCCAGCAGCTTGGAGACAGCAACAGATACGCAGTATTTT
>TRBJ1-2|.|.|12|TRBV9
CASSDGNYGYTF
TGTGCCAGCAGCGACGGGAACTATGGCTACACCTTC
>TRBJ2-1|.|.|15|TRBV7-9
CASSLQSWRGDEQFF
TGTGCCAGCAGCTTACAGTCCTGGCGTGGGGATGAGCAGTTCTTC
>TRBJ2-7|TRBD2|.|13|TRBV30
CAWRTSGGFWQYF
TGTGCCTGGAGAACTAGCGGGGGTTTCTGGCAGTACTTC